This record looks at one T cell receptor beta chain sequence and its context. This record belongs to a study of human T cells and chemical hapten exposure. Time point reported: pre-sensitization, week 0. As to treatment: therapeutic diphenylcyclopropenone sensitization with weekly scalp DPC. Blood draws preceded each patch test application. Library construction involved attaching unique molecular identifiers to individual cDNA molecules, which allowed quantitative, reproducible TCR counting. TCRdb used MiXCR to reprocess the RACE reads, holding one entry per CDR3 protein. The table has some 110,000 distinct CDR3 sequences, around 12% seen once. CDR3 length: 15 amino acids. Trimming removed 5 bases at V and 5 bases at J, with 16 bases between. Germline CDR1 reads MNHEY; CDR2 reads SVGAGI.

This sequence was found in a woman between 50 and 59 years old with alopecia areata. Some clones in this sample may be carry-over from other donors' samples. The gene calls are TRBV6-5 and TRBJ1-5, with unresolved D. This sample comprised whole blood, obtained in connection with sensitization to the hapten diphenylcyclopropenone (DPC). The CDR3 here is CASSLTTGWDQPQHF. CDR3 in DNA: TGTGCCAGCAGTCTTACGACTGGTTGGGATCAGCCCCAGCATTTT.